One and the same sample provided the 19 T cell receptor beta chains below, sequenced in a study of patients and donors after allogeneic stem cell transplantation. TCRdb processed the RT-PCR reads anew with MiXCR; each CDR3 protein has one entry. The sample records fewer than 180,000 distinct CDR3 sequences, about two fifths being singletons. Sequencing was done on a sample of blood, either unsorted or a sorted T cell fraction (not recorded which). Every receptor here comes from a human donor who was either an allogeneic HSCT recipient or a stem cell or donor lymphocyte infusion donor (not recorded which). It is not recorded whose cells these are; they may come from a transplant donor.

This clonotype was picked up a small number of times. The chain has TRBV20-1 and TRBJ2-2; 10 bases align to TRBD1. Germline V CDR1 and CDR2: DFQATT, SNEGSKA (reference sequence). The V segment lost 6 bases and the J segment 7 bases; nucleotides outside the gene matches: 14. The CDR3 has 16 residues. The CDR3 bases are TGCAGTGCATCATTCCGGGACAGGGGTTATGACGGGGAGCTGTTTTTT. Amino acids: CSASFRDRGYDGELFF.

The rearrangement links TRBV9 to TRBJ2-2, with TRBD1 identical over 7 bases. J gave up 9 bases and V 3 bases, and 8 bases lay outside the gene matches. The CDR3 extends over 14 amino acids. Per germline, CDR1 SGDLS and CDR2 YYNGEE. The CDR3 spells CASSGKGQYRELFF. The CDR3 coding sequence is TGTGCCAGCAGCGGGAAGGGACAGTACAGGGAGCTGTTTTTT.

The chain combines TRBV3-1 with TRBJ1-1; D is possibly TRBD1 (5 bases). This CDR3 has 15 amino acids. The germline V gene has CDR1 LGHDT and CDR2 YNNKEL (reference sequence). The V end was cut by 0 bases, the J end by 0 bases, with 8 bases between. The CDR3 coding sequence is TGTGCCAGCAGCCAAGACACAGGATTGAACACTGAAGCTTTCTTT. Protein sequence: CASSQDTGLNTEAFF.

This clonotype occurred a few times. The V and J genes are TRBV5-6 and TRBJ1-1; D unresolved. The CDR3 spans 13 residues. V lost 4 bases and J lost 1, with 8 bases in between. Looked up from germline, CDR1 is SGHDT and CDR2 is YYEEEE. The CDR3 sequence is CASSPAENTEAFF. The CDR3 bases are TGTGCCAGCAGCCCGGCAGAGAACACTGAAGCTTTCTTT.

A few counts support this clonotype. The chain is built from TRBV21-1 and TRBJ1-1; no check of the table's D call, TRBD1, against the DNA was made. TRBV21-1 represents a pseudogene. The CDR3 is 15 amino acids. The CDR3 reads CASTQTGETNTEAFF. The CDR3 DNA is TGTGCCAGCACCCAGACAGGGGAAACGAACACTGAAGCTTTCTTT.

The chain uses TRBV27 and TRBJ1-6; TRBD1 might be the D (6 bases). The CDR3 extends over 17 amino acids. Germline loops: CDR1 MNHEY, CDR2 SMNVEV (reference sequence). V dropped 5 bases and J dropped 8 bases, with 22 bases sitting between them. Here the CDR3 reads CASSPRQATLSHSPLHF. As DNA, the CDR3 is TGTGCCAGCAGTCCGAGACAGGCCACCTTAAGCCATTCACCCCTCCACTTT.

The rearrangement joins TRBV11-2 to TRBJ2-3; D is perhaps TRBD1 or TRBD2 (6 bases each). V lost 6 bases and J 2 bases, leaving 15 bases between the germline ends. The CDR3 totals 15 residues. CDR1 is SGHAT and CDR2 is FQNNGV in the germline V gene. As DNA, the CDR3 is TGTGCCAGCAGTCGTCCTCCGGGGGCCACAGATACGCAGTATTTT. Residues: CASSRPPGATDTQYF.

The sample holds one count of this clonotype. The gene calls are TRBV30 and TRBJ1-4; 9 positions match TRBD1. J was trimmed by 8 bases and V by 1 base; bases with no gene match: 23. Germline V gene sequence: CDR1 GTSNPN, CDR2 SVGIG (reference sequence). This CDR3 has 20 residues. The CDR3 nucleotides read TGTGCCTGGAGTGAGACCGCTGTCGGACAGGGGCTTTTTGGTGCGGAAAAACTGTTTTTT. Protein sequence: CAWSETAVGQGLFGAEKLFF.

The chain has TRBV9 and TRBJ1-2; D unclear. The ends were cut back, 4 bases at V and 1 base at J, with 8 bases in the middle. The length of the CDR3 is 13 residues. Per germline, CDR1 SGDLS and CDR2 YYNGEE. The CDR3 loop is CASSQQRNYGYTF. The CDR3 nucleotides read TGTGCCAGCAGCCAACAGCGTAACTATGGCTACACCTTC.

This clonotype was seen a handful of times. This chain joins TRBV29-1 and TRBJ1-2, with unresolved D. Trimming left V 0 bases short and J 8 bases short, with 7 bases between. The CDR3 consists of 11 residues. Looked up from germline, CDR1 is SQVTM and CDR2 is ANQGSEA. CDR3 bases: TGCAGCGTTGAAGATGGCGGCGGCTACACCTTC. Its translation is CSVEDGGGYTF.

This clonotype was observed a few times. CDR3 in DNA: TGTGCCAGCAGCTCTTGGGACTTTTCTAATGAGCAGTTCTTC. This sequence encodes CASSSWDFSNEQFF. The chain links TRBV7-2 to TRBJ2-1, with a possible D match to TRBD2 (6 bases). V gave up 4 bases and J gave up 7 bases, with 14 bases separating them. The CDR3 spans 14 residues. Germline CDR1 is SGHTA and CDR2 is FQGNSA.

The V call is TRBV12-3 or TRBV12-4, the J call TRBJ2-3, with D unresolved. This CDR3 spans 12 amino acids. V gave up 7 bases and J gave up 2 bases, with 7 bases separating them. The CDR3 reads CASTYDTDTQYF. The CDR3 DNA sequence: TGTGCCAGCACCTACGACACAGATACGCAGTATTTT.

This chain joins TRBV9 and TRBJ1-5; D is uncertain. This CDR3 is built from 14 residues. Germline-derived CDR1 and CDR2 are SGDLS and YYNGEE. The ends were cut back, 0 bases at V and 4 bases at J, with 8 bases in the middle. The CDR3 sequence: CASSVGELNQPQHF. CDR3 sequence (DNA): TGTGCCAGCAGCGTAGGAGAGCTTAATCAGCCCCAGCATTTT.

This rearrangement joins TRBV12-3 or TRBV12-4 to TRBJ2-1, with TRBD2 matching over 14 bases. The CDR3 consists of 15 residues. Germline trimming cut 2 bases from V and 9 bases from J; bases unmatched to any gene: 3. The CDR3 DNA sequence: TGTGCCAGCAGTTTAAGGGGACTAGCGGGAGTTGAGCAGTTCTTC. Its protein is CASSLRGLAGVEQFF.

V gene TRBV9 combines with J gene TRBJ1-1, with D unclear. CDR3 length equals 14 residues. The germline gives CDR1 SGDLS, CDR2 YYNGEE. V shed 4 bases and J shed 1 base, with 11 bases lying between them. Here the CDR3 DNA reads TGTGCCAGCAGCCCCAGAGGCGGGAACACTGAAGCTTTCTTT. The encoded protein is CASSPRGGNTEAFF.

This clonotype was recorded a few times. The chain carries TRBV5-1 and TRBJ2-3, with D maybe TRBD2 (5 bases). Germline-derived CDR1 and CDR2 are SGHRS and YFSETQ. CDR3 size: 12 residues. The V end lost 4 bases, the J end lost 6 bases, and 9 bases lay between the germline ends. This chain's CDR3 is CASSIREDTQYF. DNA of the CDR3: TGCGCCAGCAGCATTAGGGAGGATACGCAGTATTTT.

The CDR3 sequence is CATSTSGTGELFF. Written as DNA, the CDR3 is TGTGCCACCTCGACTAGCGGCACCGGGGAGCTGTTTTTT. The J gene is TRBJ2-2, the V gene TRBV27; 9 bases fit TRBD2. This CDR3 has 13 amino acids. The trim removed 10 bases at V and 4 bases at J, leaving 4 bases unmatched. The V gene's germline CDR1 is MNHEY and CDR2 SMNVEV (reference sequence).

CDR3 protein: CSAPTRMNTEAFF. CDR3 nucleotides: TGCAGTGCCCCGACGCGGATGAACACTGAAGCTTTCTTT. The chain carries TRBV20-1 and TRBJ1-1; D not certain. CDR1 is DFQATT and CDR2 is SNEGSKA in the germline V gene (reference sequence). CDR3 size: 13 residues. V lost 6 bases to trimming and J lost 0 bases, with 11 bases between them.

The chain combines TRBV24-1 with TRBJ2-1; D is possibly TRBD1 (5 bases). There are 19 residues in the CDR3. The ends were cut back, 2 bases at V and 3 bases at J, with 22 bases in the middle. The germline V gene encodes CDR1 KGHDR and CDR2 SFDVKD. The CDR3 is CATSDSRQYSHENYNEQFF. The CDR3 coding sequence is TGTGCCACCAGTGATTCCCGACAGTACAGCCATGAGAACTACAATGAGCAGTTCTTC.